The rows below give T cell receptor beta chains drawn from one sample of a study of blood T cells in healthy people across ages. TCRdb re-analysed the 5' RACE reads in MiXCR, keeping a single row per CDR3 protein. The sample yields 1.5 million to 2 million distinct CDR3 sequences, around 50% seen once. The sample taken for sequencing was blood. These receptors were taken from a middle-aged woman in good health. The CDR3 runs from the conserved cysteine through the conserved F or W.

J | V | CDR3
TRBJ2-3 | TRBV27 | CASTSRGQRDTQYF
TRBJ2-1 | TRBV12-3/TRBV12-4 | CASSTRTGLGRNEQFF
TRBJ1-2 | TRBV20-1 | CTRRGWDGYTF
TRBJ1-5 | TRBV7-8 | CASSLGEQPQHF
TRBJ2-5 | TRBV18 | CASSPSGRETQYF
TRBJ2-5 | TRBV7-2 | CASSLASGGIETQYF
TRBJ2-7 | TRBV3-1 | CARSREPGDGYEQYF
TRBJ2-7 | TRBV4-1 | CASSQDRQTAEYEQYF
TRBJ2-3 | TRBV10-3 | CASGGSGTDTQYF
TRBJ2-3 | TRBV27 | CASRLAGGGDTQYF
TRBJ1-2 | TRBV4-3 | CASSQDLAGSDGYTF
TRBJ1-2 | TRBV7-6 | CASSLDPTGGYTF
TRBJ2-1 | TRBV7-3 | CASSLKTSGYNEQFF
TRBJ2-7 | TRBV7-2 | CASGTGRLTYEQYF
TRBJ2-3 | TRBV20-1 | CSAGGGRDTDTQYF
TRBJ1-5 | TRBV27 | CASSLSGAVAQHF
TRBJ2-3 | TRBV10-2 | CANSPGYTDTQYF
TRBJ2-7 | TRBV6-2/TRBV6-3 | CASGGTPGRSYEQYF
TRBJ1-2 | TRBV6-2/TRBV6-3 | CASIPRQGGFYGYTF
TRBJ2-7 | TRBV7-2 | CASSLAGSSFSYEQYF
TRBJ2-5 | TRBV2 | CASDYSGGANQETQYF
TRBJ1-5 | TRBV12-3/TRBV12-4 | CASSSRRGNQPQHF
TRBJ2-7 | TRBV2 | CASPAGVYNEQYF
TRBJ1-2 | TRBV7-9 | CAGTSGRGYTF
TRBJ2-1 | TRBV6-5 | CASSYLQGVDEQFF
TRBJ2-3 | TRBV12-3/TRBV12-4 | CASTELGGVDTQYF
TRBJ1-2 | TRBV7-2 | CASSPSTQTGDLNYGYTF
TRBJ2-1 | TRBV5-1 | CASSLTSGSPYNEQFF
TRBJ1-1 | TRBV6-5 | CVSSYPENTEAFF
TRBJ2-5 | TRBV28 | CASRRKDRASETQYF
TRBJ1-1 | TRBV27 | CASSRRRGNTEAFF
TRBJ2-3 | TRBV4-3 | CASSQDGGSTDTQYF
TRBJ1-4 | TRBV28 | CASSSSSRELFF
TRBJ2-5 | TRBV7-2 | CASSSGLAGGKETQYF
TRBJ2-4 | TRBV6-6 | CASHPGGRNIQYF
TRBJ2-1 | TRBV28 | CASSPLGTQQFF
TRBJ1-2 | TRBV7-2 | CAGSLGGGGILYGYTF
TRBJ2-5 | TRBV12-3/TRBV12-4 | CASSLGQGGTRGQYF
TRBJ2-3 | TRBV29-1 | CSVEPGQVSTDTQYF